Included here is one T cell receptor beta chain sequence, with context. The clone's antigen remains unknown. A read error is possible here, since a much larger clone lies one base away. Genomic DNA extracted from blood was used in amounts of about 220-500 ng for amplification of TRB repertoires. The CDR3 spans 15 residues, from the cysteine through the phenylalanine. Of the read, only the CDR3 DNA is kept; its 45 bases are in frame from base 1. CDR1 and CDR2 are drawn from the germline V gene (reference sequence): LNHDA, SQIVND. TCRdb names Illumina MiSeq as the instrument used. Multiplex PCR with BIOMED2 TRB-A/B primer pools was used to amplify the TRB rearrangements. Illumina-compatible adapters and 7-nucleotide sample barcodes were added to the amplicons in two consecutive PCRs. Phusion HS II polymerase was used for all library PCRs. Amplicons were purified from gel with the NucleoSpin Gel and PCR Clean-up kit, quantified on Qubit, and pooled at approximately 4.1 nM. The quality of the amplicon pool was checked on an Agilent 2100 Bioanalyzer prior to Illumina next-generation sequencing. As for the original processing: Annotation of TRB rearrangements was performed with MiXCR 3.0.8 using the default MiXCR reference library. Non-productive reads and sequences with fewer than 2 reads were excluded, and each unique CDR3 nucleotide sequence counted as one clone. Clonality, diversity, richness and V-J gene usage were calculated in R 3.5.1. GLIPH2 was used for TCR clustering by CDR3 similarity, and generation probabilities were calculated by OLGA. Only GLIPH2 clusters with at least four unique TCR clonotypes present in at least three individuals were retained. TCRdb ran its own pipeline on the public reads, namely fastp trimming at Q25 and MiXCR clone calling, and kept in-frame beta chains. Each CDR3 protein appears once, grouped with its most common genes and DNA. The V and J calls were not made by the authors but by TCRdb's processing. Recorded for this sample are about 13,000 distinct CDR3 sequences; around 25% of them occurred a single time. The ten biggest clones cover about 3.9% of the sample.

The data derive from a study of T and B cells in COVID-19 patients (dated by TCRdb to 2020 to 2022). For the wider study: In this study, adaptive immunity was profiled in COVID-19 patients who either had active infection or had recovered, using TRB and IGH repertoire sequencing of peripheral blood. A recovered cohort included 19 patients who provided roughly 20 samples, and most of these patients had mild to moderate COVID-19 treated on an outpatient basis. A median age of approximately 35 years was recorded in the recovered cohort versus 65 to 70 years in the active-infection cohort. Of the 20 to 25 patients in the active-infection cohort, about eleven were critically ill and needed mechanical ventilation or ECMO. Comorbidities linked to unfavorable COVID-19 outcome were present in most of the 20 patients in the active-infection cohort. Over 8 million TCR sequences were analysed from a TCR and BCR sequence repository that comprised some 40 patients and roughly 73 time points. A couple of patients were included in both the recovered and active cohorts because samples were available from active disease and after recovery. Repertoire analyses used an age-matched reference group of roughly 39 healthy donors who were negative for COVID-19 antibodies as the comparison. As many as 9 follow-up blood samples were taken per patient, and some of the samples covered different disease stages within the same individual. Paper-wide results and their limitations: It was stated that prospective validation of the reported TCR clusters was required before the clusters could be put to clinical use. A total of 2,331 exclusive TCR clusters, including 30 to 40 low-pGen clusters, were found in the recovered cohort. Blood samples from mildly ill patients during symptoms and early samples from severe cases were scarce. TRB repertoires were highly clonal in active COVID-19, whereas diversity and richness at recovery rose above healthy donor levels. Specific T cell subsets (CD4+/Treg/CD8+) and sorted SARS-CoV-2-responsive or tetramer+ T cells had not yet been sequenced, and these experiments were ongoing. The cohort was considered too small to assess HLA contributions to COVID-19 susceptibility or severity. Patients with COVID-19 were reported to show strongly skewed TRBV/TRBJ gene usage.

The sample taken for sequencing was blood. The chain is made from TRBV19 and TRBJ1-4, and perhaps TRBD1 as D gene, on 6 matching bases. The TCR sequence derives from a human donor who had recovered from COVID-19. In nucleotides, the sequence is TGTGCCAGTAGTATCGGGGGCGTTTTAAATGAAAAACAGTTTTTT. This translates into CASSIGGVLNEKQFF.